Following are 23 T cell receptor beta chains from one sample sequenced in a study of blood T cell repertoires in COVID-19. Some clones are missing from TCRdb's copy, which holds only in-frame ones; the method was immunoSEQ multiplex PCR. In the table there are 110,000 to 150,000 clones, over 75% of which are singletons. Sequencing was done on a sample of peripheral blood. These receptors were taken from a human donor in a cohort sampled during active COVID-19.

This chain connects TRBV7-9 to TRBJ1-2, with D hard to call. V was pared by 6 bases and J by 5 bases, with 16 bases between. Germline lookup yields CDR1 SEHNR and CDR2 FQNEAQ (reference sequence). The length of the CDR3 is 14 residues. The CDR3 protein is CASSLNSRDYGYTF. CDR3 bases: TGTGCCAGCAGTCTCAATTCCCGGGATTATGGCTACACCTTC.

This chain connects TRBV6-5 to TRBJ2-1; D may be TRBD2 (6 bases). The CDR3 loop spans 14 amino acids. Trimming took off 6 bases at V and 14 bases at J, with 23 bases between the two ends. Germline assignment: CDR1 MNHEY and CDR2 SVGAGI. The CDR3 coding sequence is TGTGCCAGCAGCCGGACCCTAAGAGGAGGGCCGGAGTTCTTC. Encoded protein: CASSRTLRGGPEFF.

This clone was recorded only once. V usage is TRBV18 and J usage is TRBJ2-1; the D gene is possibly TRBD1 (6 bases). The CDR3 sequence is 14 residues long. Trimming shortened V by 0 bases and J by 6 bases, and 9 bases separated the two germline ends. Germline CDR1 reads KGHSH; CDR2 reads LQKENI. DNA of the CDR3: TGTGCCAGCTCACCACCGCTCAGGGGCAATGAGCAGTTCTTC. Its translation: CASSPPLRGNEQFF.

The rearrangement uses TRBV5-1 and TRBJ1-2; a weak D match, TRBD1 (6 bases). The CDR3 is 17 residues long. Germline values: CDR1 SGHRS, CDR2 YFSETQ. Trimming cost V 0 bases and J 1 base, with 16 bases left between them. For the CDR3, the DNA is TGCGCCAGCAGCTTGGGTACGACGGGACATTTTAACTATGGCTACACCTTC. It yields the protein CASSLGTTGHFNYGYTF.

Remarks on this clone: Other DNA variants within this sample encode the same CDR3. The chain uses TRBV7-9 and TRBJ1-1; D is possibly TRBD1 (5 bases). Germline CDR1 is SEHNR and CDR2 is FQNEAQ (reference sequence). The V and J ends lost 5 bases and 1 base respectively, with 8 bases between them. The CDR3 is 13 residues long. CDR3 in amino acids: CASSRQGNTEAFF. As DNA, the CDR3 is TGTGCCAGCAGCCGGCAGGGGAACACTGAAGCTTTCTTT.

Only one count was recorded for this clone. CDR3 sequence: CASSWTGGPEKLFF. The CDR3 DNA is TGTGCCAGCAGCTGGACAGGGGGCCCTGAAAAACTGTTTTTT. The chain combines TRBV7-2 with TRBJ1-4, with TRBD1 identical over 11 bases. The CDR3 runs to 14 residues. V gave up 4 bases and J gave up 7 bases; unmatched junction bases: 2. Germline CDR1 and CDR2: SGHTA and FQGNSA.

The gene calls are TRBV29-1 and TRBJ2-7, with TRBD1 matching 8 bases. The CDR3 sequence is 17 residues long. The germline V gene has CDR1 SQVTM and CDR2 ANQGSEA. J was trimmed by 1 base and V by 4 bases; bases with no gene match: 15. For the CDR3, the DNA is TGCAGCGTTGTCCGAACCGCCAGACAGGGGACTTCCTACGAGCAGTACTTC. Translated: CSVVRTARQGTSYEQYF.

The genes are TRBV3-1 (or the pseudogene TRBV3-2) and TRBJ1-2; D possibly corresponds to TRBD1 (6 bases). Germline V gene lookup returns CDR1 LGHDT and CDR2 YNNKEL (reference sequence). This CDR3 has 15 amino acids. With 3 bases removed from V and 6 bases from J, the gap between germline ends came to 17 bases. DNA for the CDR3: TGTGCCAGCAGCCATCTCTGGGGGCGGTCGGATGGCTACACCTTC. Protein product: CASSHLWGRSDGYTF.

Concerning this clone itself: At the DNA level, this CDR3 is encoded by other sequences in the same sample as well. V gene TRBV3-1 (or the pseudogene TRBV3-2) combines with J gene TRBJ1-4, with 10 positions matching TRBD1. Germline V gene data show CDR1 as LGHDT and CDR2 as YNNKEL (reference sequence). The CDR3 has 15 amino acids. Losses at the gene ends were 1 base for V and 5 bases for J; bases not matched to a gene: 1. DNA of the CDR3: TGTGCCAGCAGCCAAGGGACAGGGGGGAATGAAAAACTGTTTTTT. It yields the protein CASSQGTGGNEKLFF.

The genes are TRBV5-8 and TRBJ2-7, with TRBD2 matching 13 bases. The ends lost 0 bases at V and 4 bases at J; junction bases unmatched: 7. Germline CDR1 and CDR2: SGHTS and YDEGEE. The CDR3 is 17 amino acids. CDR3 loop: CASSLELAGGFRYEQYF. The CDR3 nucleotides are TGTGCCAGCAGCTTGGAACTAGCGGGAGGGTTTCGGTACGAGCAGTACTTC.

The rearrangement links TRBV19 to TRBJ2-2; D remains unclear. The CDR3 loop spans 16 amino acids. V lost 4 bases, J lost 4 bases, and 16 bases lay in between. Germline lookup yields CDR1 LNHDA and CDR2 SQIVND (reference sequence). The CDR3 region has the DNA TGTGCCAGTAGTAACCCCCTCGGCAGAGGCACCGGGGAGCTGTTTTTT. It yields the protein CASSNPLGRGTGELFF.

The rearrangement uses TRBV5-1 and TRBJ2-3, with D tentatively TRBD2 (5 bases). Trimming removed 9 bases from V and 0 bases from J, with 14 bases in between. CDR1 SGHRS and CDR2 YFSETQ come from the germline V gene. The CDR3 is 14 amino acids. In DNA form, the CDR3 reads TGCGCCACCACTTTGAGCGGAAGCACAGATACGCAGTATTTT. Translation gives CATTLSGSTDTQYF.

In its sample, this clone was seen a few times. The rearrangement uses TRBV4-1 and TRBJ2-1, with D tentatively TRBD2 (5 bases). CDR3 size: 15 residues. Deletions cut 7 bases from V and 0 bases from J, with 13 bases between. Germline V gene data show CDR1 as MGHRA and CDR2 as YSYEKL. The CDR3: CASNPGETSYNEQFF. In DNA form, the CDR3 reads TGCGCCAGCAACCCTGGGGAGACCTCCTACAATGAGCAGTTCTTC.

The CDR3 sequence: CASSPLPRDRAGGEKLFF. CDR3 in DNA: TGTGCCAGCAGCCCGCTACCTCGGGACAGGGCAGGTGGTGAAAAACTGTTTTTT. The rearrangement joins TRBV5-6 to TRBJ1-4; TRBD1 agrees at 9 bases. The CDR3 sequence is 18 residues long. Germline V gene sequence: CDR1 SGHDT, CDR2 YYEEEE. The ends lost 4 bases at V and 7 bases at J; junction bases unmatched: 17.

CDR3 sequence: CATLFSGSHPSSYEQYF. As DNA, the CDR3 is TGTGCCACCTTGTTTAGCGGGAGCCACCCGAGCTCCTACGAGCAGTACTTC. The chain carries TRBV24-1 and TRBJ2-7; 9 bases line up with TRBD2. Germline CDR1 is KGHDR and CDR2 is SFDVKD. The CDR3 loop spans 17 amino acids. Losses at the gene ends were 9 bases for V and 0 bases for J; bases not matched to a gene: 14.

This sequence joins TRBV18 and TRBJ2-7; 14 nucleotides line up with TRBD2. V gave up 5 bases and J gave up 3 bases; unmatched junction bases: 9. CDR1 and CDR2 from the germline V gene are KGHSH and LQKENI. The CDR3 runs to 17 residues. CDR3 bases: TGTGCCAGCTCATCCGGGAGGGGACTAGCGGGAGTCTACGAGCAGTACTTC. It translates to CASSSGRGLAGVYEQYF.

Written as DNA, the CDR3 is TGTGCCAGCAGTTTAGCTCTTTCCTACGAGCAGTACTTC. This codes for CASSLALSYEQYF. This chain uses TRBV12-3 or TRBV12-4 with TRBJ2-7; D gene ambiguous. Trimming cost V 0 bases and J 1 base, with 4 bases left between them. The CDR3 covers 13 residues.

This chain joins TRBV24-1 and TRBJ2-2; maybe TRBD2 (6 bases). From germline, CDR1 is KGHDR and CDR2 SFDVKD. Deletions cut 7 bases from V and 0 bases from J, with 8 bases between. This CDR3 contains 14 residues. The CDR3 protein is CATRSSANTGELFF. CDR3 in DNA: TGTGCCACCAGGTCTAGCGCGAACACCGGGGAGCTGTTTTTT.

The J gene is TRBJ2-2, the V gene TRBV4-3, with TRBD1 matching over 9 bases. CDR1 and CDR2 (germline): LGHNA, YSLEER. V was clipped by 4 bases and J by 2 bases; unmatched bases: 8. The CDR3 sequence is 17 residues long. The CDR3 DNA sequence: TGCGCCAGCAGCCGGGGAGGGGGACAGGGAAACACCGGGGAGCTGTTTTTT. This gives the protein CASSRGGGQGNTGELFF.

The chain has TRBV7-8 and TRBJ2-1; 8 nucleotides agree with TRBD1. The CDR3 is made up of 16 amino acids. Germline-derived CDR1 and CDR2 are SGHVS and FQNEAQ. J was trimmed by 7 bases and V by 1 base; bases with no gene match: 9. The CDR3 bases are TGTGCCAGCAGCTTAGGGGGGGCCAGGGGGCGAAATGAGCAGTTCTTC. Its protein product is CASSLGGARGRNEQFF.

CDR3: CASSPPSGTWRNTQYF. The CDR3 DNA reads as TGTGCCAGCTCACCACCATCCGGGACATGGAGAAATACGCAGTATTTT. This chain uses TRBV18 with TRBJ2-3; D might be TRBD1 (6 bases). Germline CDR1 KGHSH, CDR2 LQKENI. The CDR3 consists of 16 residues. Trimming took 0 bases from V and 7 from J, leaving 17 bases between them.

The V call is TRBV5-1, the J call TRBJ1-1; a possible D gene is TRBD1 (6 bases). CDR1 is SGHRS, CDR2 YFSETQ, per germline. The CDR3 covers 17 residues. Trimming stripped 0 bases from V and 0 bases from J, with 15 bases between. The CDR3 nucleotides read TGCGCCAGCAGCTTGGCAGAGGCCGGGACATTGAACACTGAAGCTTTCTTT. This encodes CASSLAEAGTLNTEAFF.

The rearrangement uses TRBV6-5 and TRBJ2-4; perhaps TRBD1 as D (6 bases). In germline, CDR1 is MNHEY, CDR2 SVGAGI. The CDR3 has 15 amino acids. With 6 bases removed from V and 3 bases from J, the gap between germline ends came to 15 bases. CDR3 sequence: CASRSTGGGKNIQYF. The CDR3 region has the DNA TGTGCCAGCAGATCGACAGGCGGTGGCAAAAACATTCAGTACTTC.